A selection of T cell receptor beta chains follows, all from one sample in a study of tumor and adjacent non-tumor tissue in lung cancer. TCRdb analysed the multiplex PCR reads with MiXCR anew, one entry per CDR3 protein. Among 65,000 to 90,000 distinct CDR3 sequences listed, around two thirds were seen once. Material: lung tumor tissue. The receptors derive from a woman in her 70s with non-small cell lung cancer. Both conserved end residues are part of each CDR3. Part of the rows lack a size; the others show once, few, many or a class for expanded clones.

V gene	clone size	CDR3 protein
TRBV11-1	-	CASSHSGLDHGYTF
TRBV28	many	CASNPPGGTDTQYF
TRBV20-1	many	CSARDGLAGGQETQYF
TRBV20-1	-	CSSRAGGRVNNGQFF
TRBV30	many	CAWGDRAGLAKIGQYF
TRBV12-3/TRBV12-4	once	CASSLVTGRVITGELFF
TRBV13	-	CASSLVASHHHEHYF
TRBV5-4	-	CASSFRDNSCEHYF
TRBV5-6	-	CASSLTDGPNTYTQYF
TRBV28	-	CASSFLHRGTLTDTQYF
TRBV7-8	-	CASSIGQGEAFF
TRBV6-6	-	CVGSYPDGVQPQHF
TRBV6-6	-	CASSSGQGRNYF
TRBV28	-	CVSSLREGYTDTQYF
TRBV6-2/TRBV6-3	many	CASSDPRGLAHEQYF
TRBV6-1	once	CVSTRLPLAGMDEQYF
TRBV6-2/TRBV6-3	-	CASSYAVTGDHQPQHF
TRBV28	-	CASSIPRTGAFF
TRBV6-2/TRBV6-3	-	CTSRSAGGSSYNEQFF
TRBV28	-	CDNSSVASGANVLTF
TRBV7-3	-	CASSLAPCGRNTGELFF
TRBV12-3/TRBV12-4	-	CASIPRQRVPYEQYF
TRBV20-1	many	CSVPAFQGSYEQFF
TRBV6-6	-	CASSFPQGARETQCF
TRBV29-1	-	CSALSWPDTGELFF
TRBV4-2	-	CASSHGVSGSRDTQYF
TRBV6-5	-	CAGNYSFMNTDTQYF
TRBV7-8	many	CASTTSGPSYNEQFF
TRBV14	-	CTSSQARRYGYTF
TRBV11-2	-	CASSLQGCEQYF
TRBV28	many	CASSTRGKLFF
TRBV7-8	many	CASSLAYRGPNYGYTF
TRBV6-6	-	CVSSTTSGRIYNEQFF
TRBV10-2	many	CASIDGLAGLYNEQFF
TRBV28	-	CASSRRTGGVETHYF
TRBV5-5	many	CASSAVRGAGEKLFF
TRBV4-1	-	CASSQDFGGVIPYEQYF
TRBV29-1	many	CSGLAGGRYNEQFF
TRBV6-1	-	CASSDLVDMQYF
TRBV4-2	-	CANNFAPGTDTQYF
TRBV10-3	-	CTIRDPLAGNLADTQYF
TRBV6-5	few	CASSYQASGSTDTQYF
TRBV20-1	few	CSVEREGGSYEQYF
TRBV6-6	-	CASSKGSSYEQYF
TRBV28	-	CASSFPQTGTFF
TRBV14	-	CASSQDIRGERYF
TRBV29-1	-	CSAESGFTYNEQFF
TRBV28	-	CASSPTRRGSATNEKLFF
TRBV2	-	CASSEAHYYTGELFF
TRBV12-3/TRBV12-4	medium-sized	CASSPGLNYNEQFF
TRBV24-1	few	CATSGGNYGYTF
TRBV20-1	-	CCVRDRVWNGYTF
TRBV20-1	few	CSGSDGREPSTDTQYF
TRBV4-1	-	CASSQIGLAWITWGVNEQFF